The T cell receptor (beta chain) described here comes from a study of blood T cell repertoires in COVID-19. Study-wide context: Italy, Spain and the United States were the sources of the convalescent and acute COVID-19 samples. Nucleic acid was either cDNA or gDNA, and it came from T cells, B-cell-depleted T cells, or PBMCs.

Methods used by the authors: The assay estimated nucleated cells by amplifying reference gene primers. Libraries were prepared by immunoSEQ multiplex PCR; TCRdb keeps only in-frame clonotypes and omits some of them. V and J calls and clone size follow that table, whereas D and trimming were derived from the DNA. This sample has roughly 120,000 clones; 75% to 80% occur once, and the top ten carry over 7%. Germline V gives CDR1 SGHDT, CDR2 YYEEEE. This CDR3 comprises 14 residues. Trimming removed 4 bases at V and 4 bases at J, with 14 bases between. Source material: peripheral blood. The V and J genes are TRBV5-6 and TRBJ1-2; D might be TRBD1 (6 bases). This TCR was recovered from a human donor in a cohort sampled during active COVID-19. CDR3 loop: CASSHKGQPYGYTF. CDR3 in DNA: TGTGCCAGCAGCCACAAAGGACAGCCCTATGGCTACACCTTC.